The sequence of this TCR beta chain was determined in a study of shared clonotypes between healthy human individuals. Looking at the study overall: Each donor's CD4 naive and CD4 memory cells filled three plates apiece, CD8 naive two, and CD8 memory one. Findings and limits, study-wide: A generally larger estimated richness was seen in naive subsets than in memory subsets.

There were only Caucasian adults among the donors, and all lived in Nashville, Tennessee. CD4+ cells yielded CD45RA+ naive and CD45RA-negative memory subsets. The data were produced by immunoSEQ multiplex PCR, yet TCRdb's version contains in-frame clones alone and is incomplete. The sample yields over 850,000 clones, about four fifths seen once. Regarding this clone: The antigen remains undetermined.

CDR3 length equals 13 residues. V was shortened by 4 bases and J by 1 base, with 7 bases between the two germline ends. Germline CDR1 reads ENHRY; CDR2 reads SYGVKD. This chain joins TRBV10-3 and TRBJ1-1, with a possible D match to TRBD1 (5 bases). The receptor was derived from a man younger than 35 in good health. Some clones in this sample may be carry-over from other donors' samples. The sequenced material came from memory CD4+ T cells from PBMCs. Subset here: CD45RA-negative fraction. The CDR3 DNA sequence: TGTGCCATCAGTGCACAGGAGAACACTGAAGCTTTCTTT. Its protein is CAISAQENTEAFF.